The 20 T cell receptor beta chains listed next were all sequenced from one sample in a study of monozygotic twins with inflammatory bowel disease. TCRdb re-called the 5' RACE reads and gives one entry per CDR3 protein, without DNA. This specimen shows approximately 150,000 distinct CDR3 sequences; the ten leading clones hold roughly 7.4%. Sequenced input: blood. The source of these receptors is a human donor with ulcerative colitis or Crohn's disease, or a healthy co-twin of an affected twin (not recorded which).

The chain is built from TRBV4-1 and TRBJ1-1; the D call from TCRdb, TRBD1, cannot be confirmed without DNA. Germline CDR1 and CDR2: MGHRA and YSYEKL. CDR3 length: 15 residues. CDR3 residues: CASSQVGGSSTEAFF.

V is TRBV6-2 or TRBV6-3 and J is TRBJ2-5; TCRdb designates TRBD1, a call that cannot be tested without DNA. CDR1 MNHEY and CDR2 SVGEGT come from the germline V gene. CDR3 length equals 14 residues. The CDR3: CASSYFQGQETQYF.

The chain links TRBV29-1 to TRBJ1-2. Germline CDR1 is SQVTM and CDR2 is ANQGSEA. The length of the CDR3 is 14 residues. The CDR3 loop is CSVGDLTINYGYTF.

This CDR3 reads CASSLALGVDEQFF. The gene calls are TRBV7-2 and TRBJ2-1. The CDR3 has 14 residues. Per germline, CDR1 SGHTA and CDR2 FQGNSA.

The CDR3 is CASSLEGRGERETQYF. This chain uses TRBV5-4 with TRBJ2-5; TCRdb returns TRBD1, unconfirmable since there is no DNA. The CDR3 covers 16 residues. Per germline, CDR1 SGHNT and CDR2 YYREEE (reference sequence).

V usage is TRBV11-3 and J usage is TRBJ1-1; the D call from TCRdb, TRBD1, cannot be confirmed without DNA. The germline CDR1 and CDR2 sequences are SGHNT and YENEEA. The CDR3 is 14 amino acids. The CDR3 reads CASSPRGLNTEAFF.

CDR3 region: CATSDPSGRKETQYF. The chain joins TRBV24-1 to TRBJ2-5; TCRdb designates TRBD2, a call that cannot be tested without DNA. The germline V gene encodes CDR1 KGHDR and CDR2 SFDVKD. The CDR3 length is 15 residues.

V gene TRBV14 combines with J gene TRBJ1-3; TCRdb indicates TRBD1, and absent DNA this call remains unverified. Germline CDR1 is SGHDN and CDR2 is FVKESK. The CDR3 runs to 17 residues. The CDR3 is CASSQGPIRLTGNTIYF.

CDR3 loop: CASSLGTGPDGYTF. The chain has TRBV12-3 or TRBV12-4 and TRBJ1-2; TCRdb outputs TRBD1, but without DNA this stays unchecked. There are 14 residues in the CDR3.

J is TRBJ2-5 and V is TRBV15; there is no DNA to check the TCRdb D call of TRBD1. This CDR3 comprises 13 residues. Germline V lookup: CDR1 LNHNV, CDR2 YYDKDF (reference sequence). This CDR3 reads CATSFRTGETQYF. The whole variable domain, remainder taken from reference TRBV15 and TRBJ2-5, is DAMVIQNPRYQVTQFGKPVTLSCSQTLNHNVMYWYQQKSSQAPKLLFHYYDKDFNNEADTPDNFQSRRPNTSFCFLDIRSPGLGDTAMYLCATSFRTGETQYFGPGTRLLVL.

The chain combines TRBV28 with TRBJ2-5; the TCRdb D gene call, TRBD2, has no DNA to confirm it. Germline CDR1 is MDHEN and CDR2 is SYDVKM. This CDR3 contains 14 residues. CDR3 amino acids: CASRPSGGGGTQYF.

CDR3 sequence: CASSPVSPDTQYF. The chain is built from TRBV7-2 and TRBJ2-3. CDR3 length: 13 amino acids. Germline assignment: CDR1 SGHTA and CDR2 FQGNSA.

The V call is TRBV28, the J call TRBJ1-2; as DNA is missing, the TRBD1 call by TCRdb cannot be tested. The CDR3 has 13 amino acids. Germline loops: CDR1 MDHEN, CDR2 SYDVKM. CDR3: CASKIGGHYGYTF.

The genes are TRBV6-2 or TRBV6-3 and TRBJ1-1. The germline V gene encodes CDR1 MNHEY and CDR2 SVGEGT. The CDR3 contains 14 residues. CDR3: CASSSFSMNTEAFF.

The chain employs TRBV5-4 and TRBJ1-1; no DNA is available, so the TRBD1 call from TCRdb remains unchecked. This CDR3 has 13 amino acids. Germline CDR1 reads SGHNT; CDR2 reads YYREEE (reference sequence). The CDR3 sequence: CASSLGTGIEAFF.

This CDR3 is CASSVQGAGQPQHF. The chain links TRBV27 to TRBJ1-5; absent DNA, TCRdb's TRBD1 call cannot be checked. Germline V CDR1 and CDR2: MNHEY, SMNVEV (reference sequence). There are 14 residues in the CDR3.

The genes are TRBV9 and TRBJ2-3; the D call of TRBD2 rests on TCRdb alone, since no DNA is present to check it. Germline V gene data show CDR1 as SGDLS and CDR2 as YYNGEE. CDR3 length: 16 amino acids. CDR3 loop: CASSPRTSGSTDTQYF.

The chain couples TRBV20-1 to TRBJ2-7; the TCRdb call, TRBD1, lacks DNA for checking. Germline V lookup: CDR1 DFQATT, CDR2 SNEGSKA (reference sequence). The CDR3 length is 13 residues. CDR3 residues: CSEQAQSSYEQYF.

The chain employs TRBV12-3 or TRBV12-4 and TRBJ1-3. The CDR3 extends over 15 amino acids. CDR3 amino acids: CASSLSADSGNTIYF.

The rearrangement uses TRBV29-1 and TRBJ1-2; TCRdb proposes TRBD1, but this gene call is untestable without DNA. Germline V gene data show CDR1 as SQVTM and CDR2 as ANQGSEA. This CDR3 spans 12 amino acids. This CDR3 reads CSVGQKIYGYTF.